This TCR beta chain was captured by sequencing in a study of vaccination effects on CD4 cells after COVID-19. To note about this clone: The target antigen is unknown.

Germline values: CDR1 GTSNPN, CDR2 SVGIG (reference sequence). The ends were cut back, 4 bases at V and 7 bases at J, with 16 bases in the middle. The CDR3 consists of 13 residues. Within the ViraFEST assay, antigen-specific CD4+ T cells underwent expansion with viral peptide pools prior to sequencing. Cultured cells yielded isolated CD4+ T cells after 10 to 11 days. Points from the study as a whole: In the late period after vaccination, infection- and vaccine-induced clones contracted markedly.

Some clones are missing from TCRdb's copy, which holds only in-frame ones; the method was immunoSEQ multiplex PCR. The table records about 22,000 clones, 73% of them present only once. The chain has TRBV30 and TRBJ1-2; D unclear. Sample: CD4+ T cells from PBMCs cultured with HCoV-229E spike peptides, taken before COVID-19 vaccination. The clonotype originates from a human donor who received a COVID-19 vaccine. In nucleotides, the CDR3 is TGTGCCTGGAACCCAAGTGGGTGGGGTGGCTACACCTTC. This translates into CAWNPSGWGGYTF.